The 3 T cell receptor beta chains presented below share a single source sample, sequenced in a study of blood T cell repertoires in COVID-19. Assay used: immunoSEQ multiplex PCR; TCRdb lists only in-frame clones, some missing. The repertoire holds some 400,000 clones, with 89% as singletons. Specimen: PBMCs or T cells enriched from blood (not recorded which). All receptors come from a woman aged 25 to 39 who had recovered from COVID-19.

This clone was picked up one time. The CDR3 DNA reads TGTGCCAGCAACCGACAGGGGTTGTCAACTGAAGCTTTCTTT. The encoded protein is CASNRQGLSTEAFF. J is TRBJ1-1 and V is TRBV2; 8 bases are shared with TRBD1. The ends lost 7 bases at V and 5 bases at J; junction bases unmatched: 9. The germline V gene encodes CDR1 SNHLY and CDR2 FYNNEI. This CDR3 is built from 14 residues. The whole variable domain, filled in from reference TRBV2 and TRBJ1-1, reads EPEVTQTPSHQVTQMGQEVILRCVPISNHLYFYWYRQILGQKVEFLVSFYNNEISEKSEIFDDQFSVERPDGSNFTLKIRSTKLEDSAMYFCASNRQGLSTEAFFGQGTRLTVV.

The chain recombines TRBV3-1 (or the pseudogene TRBV3-2) with TRBJ2-3; 8 nucleotides agree with TRBD2. V dropped 4 bases and J dropped 5; count of bases not matched to a gene: 8. The CDR3 is 15 residues long. Germline CDR1 reads LGHDT; CDR2 reads YNNKEL (reference sequence). The CDR3 sequence: CASSLKSTSGDTQYF. DNA for the CDR3: TGTGCCAGCAGCCTAAAGTCAACTAGCGGAGATACGCAGTATTTT.

This clone was found once. The chain carries TRBV29-1 and TRBJ2-2; 8 bases line up with TRBD1. This CDR3 contains 14 residues. Germline V gene lookup returns CDR1 SQVTM and CDR2 ANQGSEA. V lost 7 bases, J lost 4 bases, and 8 bases stayed unmatched. The CDR3 sequence is CSAATGESTGELFF. The CDR3 DNA reads TGCAGCGCTGCGACAGGGGAATCCACCGGGGAGCTGTTTTTT.